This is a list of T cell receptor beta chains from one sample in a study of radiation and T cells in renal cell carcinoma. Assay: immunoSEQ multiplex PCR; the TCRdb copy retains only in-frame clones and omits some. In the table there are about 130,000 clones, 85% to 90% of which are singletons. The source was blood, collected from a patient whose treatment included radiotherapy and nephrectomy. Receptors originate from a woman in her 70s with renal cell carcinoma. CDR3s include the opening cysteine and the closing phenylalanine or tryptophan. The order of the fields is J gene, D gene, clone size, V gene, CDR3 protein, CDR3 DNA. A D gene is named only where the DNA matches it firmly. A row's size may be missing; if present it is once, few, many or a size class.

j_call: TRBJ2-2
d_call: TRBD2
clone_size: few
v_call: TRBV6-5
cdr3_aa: CASSYSRLATGELFF
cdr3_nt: TGTGCCAGCAGTTACTCGAGACTAGCAACCGGGGAGCTGTTTTTT

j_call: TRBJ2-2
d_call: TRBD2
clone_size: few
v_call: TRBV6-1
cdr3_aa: CAEGGANGELFF
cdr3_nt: TGTGCCGAGGGAGGGGCAAACGGGGAGCTGTTTTTT

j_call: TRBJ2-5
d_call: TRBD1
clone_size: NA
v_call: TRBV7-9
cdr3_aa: CASSHRGETQYF
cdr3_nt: TGTGCCAGCAGCCACAGGGGAGAGACCCAGTACTTC

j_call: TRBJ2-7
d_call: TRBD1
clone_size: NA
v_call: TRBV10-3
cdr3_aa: CAISYGTGYEQYF
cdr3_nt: TGTGCCATCAGCTACGGGACAGGGTACGAGCAGTACTTC

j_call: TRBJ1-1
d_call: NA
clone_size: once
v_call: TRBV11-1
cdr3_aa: CASSPPRNRDTEAFF
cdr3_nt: TGTGCCAGCAGTCCCCCCAGAAACAGGGACACTGAAGCTTTCTTT

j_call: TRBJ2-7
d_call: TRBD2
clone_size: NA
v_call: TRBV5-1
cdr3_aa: CASSLVAGGSYEQYF
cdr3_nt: TGCGCCAGCAGCTTGGTGGCGGGGGGATCCTACGAGCAGTACTTC

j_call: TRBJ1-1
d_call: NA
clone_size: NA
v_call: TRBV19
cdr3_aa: CASSIGQPTSGSEAFF
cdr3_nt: TGTGCCAGTAGTATCGGGCAGCCTACGTCTGGCTCTGAAGCTTTCTTT

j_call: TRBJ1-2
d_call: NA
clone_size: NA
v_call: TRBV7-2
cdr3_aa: CASDKAGRENNYGYTF
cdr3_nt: TGTGCCAGCGACAAGGCGGGCAGAGAGAACAACTATGGCTACACCTTC

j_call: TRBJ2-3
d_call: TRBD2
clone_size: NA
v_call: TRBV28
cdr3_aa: CASRRGTDTQYF
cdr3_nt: TGTGCCAGCAGGCGGGGGACAGATACGCAGTATTTT

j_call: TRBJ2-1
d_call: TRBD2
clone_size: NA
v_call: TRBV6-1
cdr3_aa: CARGSGGANEQFF
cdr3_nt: TGTGCCAGGGGATCGGGGGGGGCCAATGAGCAGTTCTTC

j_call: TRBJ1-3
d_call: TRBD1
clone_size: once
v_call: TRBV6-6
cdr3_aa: CASSPGGPGNTIYF
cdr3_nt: TGTGCCAGCAGTCCAGGGGGTCCTGGAAACACCATATATTTT

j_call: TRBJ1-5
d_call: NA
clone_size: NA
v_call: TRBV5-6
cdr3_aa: CASSLDGSPGQPQHF
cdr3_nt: TGTGCCAGCAGCTTGGATGGCAGCCCGGGCCAGCCCCAGCATTTT

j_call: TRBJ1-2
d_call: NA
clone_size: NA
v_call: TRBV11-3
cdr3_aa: CASSPGSNYGYTF
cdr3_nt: TGTGCCAGCAGCCCAGGGTCCAACTATGGCTACACCTTC

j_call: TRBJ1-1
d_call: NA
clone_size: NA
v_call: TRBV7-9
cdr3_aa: CASSLNLDNTEAFF
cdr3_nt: TGTGCCAGCAGCTTAAATTTAGACAACACTGAAGCTTTCTTT

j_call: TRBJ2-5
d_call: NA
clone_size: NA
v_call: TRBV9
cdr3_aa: CASSVGGGGLQASETQYF
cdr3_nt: TGTGCCAGCAGCGTAGGAGGAGGGGGCCTTCAAGCTTCAGAGACCCAGTACTTC

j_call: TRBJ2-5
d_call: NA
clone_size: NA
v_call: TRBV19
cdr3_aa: CASSMGWGETQYF
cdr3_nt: TGTGCCAGTAGTATGGGGTGGGGGGAGACCCAGTACTTC

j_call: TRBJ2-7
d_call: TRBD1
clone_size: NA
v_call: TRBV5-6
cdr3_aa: CASSWYRGPKHEQYF
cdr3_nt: TGTGCCAGCAGCTGGTACAGGGGTCCAAAACACGAGCAGTACTTC

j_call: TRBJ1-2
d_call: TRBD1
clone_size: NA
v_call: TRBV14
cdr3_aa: CASSRPGQGSQSYGYTF
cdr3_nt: TGTGCCAGCAGCCGACCGGGACAGGGAAGTCAGTCCTATGGCTACACCTTC

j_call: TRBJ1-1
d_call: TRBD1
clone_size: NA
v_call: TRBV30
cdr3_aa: CAWNRGNTEAFF
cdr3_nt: TGTGCCTGGAACAGGGGGAACACTGAAGCTTTCTTT

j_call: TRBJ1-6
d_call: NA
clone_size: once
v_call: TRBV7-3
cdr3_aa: CASSLLHGQNSPLHF
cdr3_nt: TGTGCCAGCAGCTTACTTCACGGTCAGAATTCACCCCTCCACTTT

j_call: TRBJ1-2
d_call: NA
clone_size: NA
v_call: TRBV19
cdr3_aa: CASSIGRSLVYTF
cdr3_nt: TGTGCCAGTAGTATAGGCAGGTCTCTCGTCTACACCTTC

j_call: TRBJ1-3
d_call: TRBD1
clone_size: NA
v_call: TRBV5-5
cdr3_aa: CASSLTGAGNTIYF
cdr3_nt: TGTGCCAGCAGCTTGACAGGGGCTGGAAACACCATATATTTT